This note documents a single TCR beta chain sequence. The data belong to a study of blood T cell repertoires in COVID-19. Looking at the study overall: T cells, B-cell-depleted T cells, or PBMCs provided the cDNA or gDNA that served as material.

The method was immunoSEQ multiplex PCR; TCRdb's version includes in-frame clones alone and lacks a portion of them. The sample records about 240,000 clones, approximately 78% being singletons. Germline assignment: CDR1 SNHLY and CDR2 FYNNEI. This CDR3 contains 14 residues. V shed 7 bases and J shed 1 base, with 12 bases lying between them. This TCR came from a woman in her sixties with active or convalescent COVID-19. The chain uses TRBV2 and TRBJ2-3, with D possibly being TRBD2 (6 bases). The sample comprised peripheral blood. The CDR3 loop reads CASKEGFGTDTQYF. The CDR3, as DNA: TGTGCCAGCAAGGAGGGTTTTGGCACAGATACGCAGTATTTT.